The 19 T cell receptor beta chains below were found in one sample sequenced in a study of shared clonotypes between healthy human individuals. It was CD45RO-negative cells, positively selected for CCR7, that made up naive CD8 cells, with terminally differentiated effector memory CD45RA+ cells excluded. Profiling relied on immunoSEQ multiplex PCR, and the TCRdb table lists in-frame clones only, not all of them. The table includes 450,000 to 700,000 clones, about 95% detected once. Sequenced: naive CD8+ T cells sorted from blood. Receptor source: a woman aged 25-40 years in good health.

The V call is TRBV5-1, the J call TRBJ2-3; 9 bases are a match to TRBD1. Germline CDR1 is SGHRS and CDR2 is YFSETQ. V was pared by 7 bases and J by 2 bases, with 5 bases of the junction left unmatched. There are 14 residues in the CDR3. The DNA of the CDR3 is TGCGCCAGCTCAGGGACAGGGAACACAGATACGCAGTATTTT. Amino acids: CASSGTGNTDTQYF. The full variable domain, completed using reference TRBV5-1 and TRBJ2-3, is KAGVTQTPRYLIKTRGQQVTLSCSPISGHRSVSWYQQTPGQGLQFLFEYFSETQRNKGNFPGRFSGRQFSNSRSEMNVSTLELGDSALYLCASSGTGNTDTQYFGPGTRLTVL.

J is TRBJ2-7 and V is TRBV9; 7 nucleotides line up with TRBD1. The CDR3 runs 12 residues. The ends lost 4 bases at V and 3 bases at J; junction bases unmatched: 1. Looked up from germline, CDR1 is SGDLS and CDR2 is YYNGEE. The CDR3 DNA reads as TGTGCCAGCAGCCGACAGGGCTACGAGCAGTACTTC. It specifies CASSRQGYEQYF.

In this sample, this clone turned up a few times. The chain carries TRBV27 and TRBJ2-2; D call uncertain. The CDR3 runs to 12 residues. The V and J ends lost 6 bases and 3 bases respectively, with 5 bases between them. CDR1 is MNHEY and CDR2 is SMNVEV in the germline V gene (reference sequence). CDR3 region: CASRTYTGELFF. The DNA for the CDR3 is TGTGCCAGCAGGACCTACACCGGGGAGCTGTTTTTT.

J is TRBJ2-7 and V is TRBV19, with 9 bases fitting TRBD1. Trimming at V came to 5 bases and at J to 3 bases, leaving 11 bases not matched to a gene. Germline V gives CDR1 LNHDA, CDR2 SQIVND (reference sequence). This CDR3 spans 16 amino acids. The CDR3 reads CASSSHPGTGIYEQYF. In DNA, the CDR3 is TGTGCCAGTAGTTCTCACCCCGGGACAGGGATCTACGAGCAGTACTTC.

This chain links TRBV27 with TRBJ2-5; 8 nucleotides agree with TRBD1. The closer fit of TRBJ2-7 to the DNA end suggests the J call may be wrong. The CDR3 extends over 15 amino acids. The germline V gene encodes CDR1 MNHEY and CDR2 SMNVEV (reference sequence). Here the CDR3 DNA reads TGTGCCAGCAGTCCCCGGACAGGGAGTTCCTACGAGCAGTACTTC. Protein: CASSPRTGSSYEQYF.

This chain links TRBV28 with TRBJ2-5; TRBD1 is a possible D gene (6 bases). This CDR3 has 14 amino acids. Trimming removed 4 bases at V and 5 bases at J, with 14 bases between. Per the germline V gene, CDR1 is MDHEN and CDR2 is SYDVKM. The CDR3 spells CASSWQQGRETQYF. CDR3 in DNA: TGTGCCAGCAGTTGGCAACAGGGTCGGGAGACCCAGTACTTC.

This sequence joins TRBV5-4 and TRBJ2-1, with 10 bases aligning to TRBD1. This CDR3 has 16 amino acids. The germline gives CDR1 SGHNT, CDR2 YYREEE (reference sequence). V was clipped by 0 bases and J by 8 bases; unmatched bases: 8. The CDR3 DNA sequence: TGTGCCAGCAGCTTGGAAACCGGGACAGGGGACGATGAGCAGTTCTTC. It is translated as CASSLETGTGDDEQFF.

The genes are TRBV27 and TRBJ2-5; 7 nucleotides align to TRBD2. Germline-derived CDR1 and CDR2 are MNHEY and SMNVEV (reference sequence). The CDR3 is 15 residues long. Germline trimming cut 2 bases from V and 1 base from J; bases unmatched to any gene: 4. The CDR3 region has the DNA TGTGCCAGCAGTTTAAGGGGAGGGGCCCAAGAGACCCAGTACTTC. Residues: CASSLRGGAQETQYF.

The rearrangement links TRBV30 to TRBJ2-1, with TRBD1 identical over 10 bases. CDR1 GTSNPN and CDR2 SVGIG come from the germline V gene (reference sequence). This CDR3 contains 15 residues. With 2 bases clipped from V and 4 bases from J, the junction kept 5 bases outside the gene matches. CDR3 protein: CAWSIGTGVYNEQFF. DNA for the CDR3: TGTGCCTGGAGTATTGGGACAGGGGTTTACAATGAGCAGTTCTTC. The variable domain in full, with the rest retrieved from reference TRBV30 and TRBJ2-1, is SQTIHQWPATLVQPVGSPLSLECTVEGTSNPNLYWYRQAAGRGLQLLFYSVGIGQISSEVPQNLSASRPQDRQFILSSKKLLLSDSGFYLCAWSIGTGVYNEQFFGPGTRLTVL.

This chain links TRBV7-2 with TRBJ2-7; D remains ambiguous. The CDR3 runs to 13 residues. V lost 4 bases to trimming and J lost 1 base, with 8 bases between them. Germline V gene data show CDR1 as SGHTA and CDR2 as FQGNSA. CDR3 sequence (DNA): TGTGCCAGCAGCTCCCCTCAGTCCTACGAGCAGTACTTC. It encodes CASSSPQSYEQYF.

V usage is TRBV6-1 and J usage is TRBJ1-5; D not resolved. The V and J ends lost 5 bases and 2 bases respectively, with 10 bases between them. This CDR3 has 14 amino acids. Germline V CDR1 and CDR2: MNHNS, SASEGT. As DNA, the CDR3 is TGTGCCAGCAGTCCGCCAGTTGGCAATCAGCCCCAGCATTTT. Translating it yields CASSPPVGNQPQHF.

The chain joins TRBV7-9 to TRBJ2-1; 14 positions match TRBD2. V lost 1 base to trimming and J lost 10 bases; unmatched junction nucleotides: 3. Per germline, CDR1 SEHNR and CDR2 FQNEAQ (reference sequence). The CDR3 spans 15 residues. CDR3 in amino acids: CASSLGLAGGGEQFF. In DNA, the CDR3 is TGTGCCAGCAGCTTAGGACTAGCGGGAGGGGGAGAGCAGTTCTTC.

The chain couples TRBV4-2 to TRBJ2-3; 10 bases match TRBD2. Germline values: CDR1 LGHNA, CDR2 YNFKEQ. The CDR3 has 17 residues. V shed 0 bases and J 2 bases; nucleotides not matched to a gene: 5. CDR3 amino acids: CASSQDLTSGITDTQYF. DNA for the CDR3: TGTGCCAGCAGCCAAGATCTCACTAGCGGGATCACAGATACGCAGTATTTT.

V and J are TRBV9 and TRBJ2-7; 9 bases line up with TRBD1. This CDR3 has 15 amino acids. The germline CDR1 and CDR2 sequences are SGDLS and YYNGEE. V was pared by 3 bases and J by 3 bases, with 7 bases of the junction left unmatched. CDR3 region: CASSADRGPHYEQYF. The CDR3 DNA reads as TGTGCCAGCAGCGCGGACAGGGGCCCCCACTACGAGCAGTACTTC. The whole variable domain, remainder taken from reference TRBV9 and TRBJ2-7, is DSGVTQTPKHLITATGQRVTLRCSPRSGDLSVYWYQQSLDQGLQFLIQYYNGEERAKGNILERFSAQQFPDLHSELNLSSLELGDSALYFCASSADRGPHYEQYFGPGTRLTVT.

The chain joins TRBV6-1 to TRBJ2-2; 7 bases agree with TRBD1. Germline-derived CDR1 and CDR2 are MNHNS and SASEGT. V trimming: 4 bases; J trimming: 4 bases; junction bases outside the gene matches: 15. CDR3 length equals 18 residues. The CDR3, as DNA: TGTGCCAGCAGTGGCTCCGGGACAGTCATCCGCGGCACCGGGGAGCTGTTTTTT. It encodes CASSGSGTVIRGTGELFF.

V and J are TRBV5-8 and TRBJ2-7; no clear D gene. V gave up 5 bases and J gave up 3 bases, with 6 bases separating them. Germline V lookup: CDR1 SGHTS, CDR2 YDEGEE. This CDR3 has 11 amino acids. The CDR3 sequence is CASSPIYEQYF. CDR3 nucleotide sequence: TGTGCCAGCAGTCCAATCTACGAGCAGTACTTC.

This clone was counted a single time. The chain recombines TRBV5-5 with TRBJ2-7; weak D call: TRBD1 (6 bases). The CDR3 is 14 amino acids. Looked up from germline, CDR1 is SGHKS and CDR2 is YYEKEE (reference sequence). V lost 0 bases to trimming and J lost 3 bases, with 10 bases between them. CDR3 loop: CASSLAGVGYEQYF. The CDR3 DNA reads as TGTGCCAGCAGCTTGGCAGGGGTGGGCTACGAGCAGTACTTC.

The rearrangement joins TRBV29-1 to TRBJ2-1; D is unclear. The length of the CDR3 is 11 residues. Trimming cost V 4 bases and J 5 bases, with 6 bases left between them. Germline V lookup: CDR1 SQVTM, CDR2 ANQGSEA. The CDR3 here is CSVAINNEQFF. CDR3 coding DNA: TGCAGCGTTGCCATTAACAATGAGCAGTTCTTC.

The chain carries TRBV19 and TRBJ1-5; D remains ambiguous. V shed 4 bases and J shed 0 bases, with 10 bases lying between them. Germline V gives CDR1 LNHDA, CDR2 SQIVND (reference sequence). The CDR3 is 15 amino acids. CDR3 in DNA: TGTGCCAGTAGTACCACCGGATATAGCAATCAGCCCCAGCATTTT. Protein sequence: CASSTTGYSNQPQHF.